The table lists the clone carrying this T cell receptor (beta chain) with many counts. The data are from a study of T cells in Graves' hyperthyroidism and ophthalmopathy. Those patients with uncontrolled infection, other autoimmune disease, pregnancy or lactation were excluded. V gave up 4 bases and J gave up 5 bases, with 5 bases separating them. Germline CDR1 and CDR2: GTSNPN and SVGIG (reference sequence). The CDR3 spans 10 residues. RNA transcripts gave rise to amplified TCR beta CDR3 regions. HTBI primers were employed in a first-round RT-PCR of the TCR CDR3. TCRdb reprocessed the multiplex PCR reads with MiXCR, giving one entry per CDR3 protein. The repertoire holds 450,000 to 600,000 distinct CDR3 sequences, with 15% to 20% as singletons.

The receptor comes from a man aged 40-49 years with Graves' ophthalmopathy. The V and J genes are TRBV30 and TRBJ2-5; no reliable D call. The sample comprised blood. In DNA, the CDR3 is TGTGCCTGGAAGATGGAGACCCAGTACTTC. Protein product: CAWKMETQYF.